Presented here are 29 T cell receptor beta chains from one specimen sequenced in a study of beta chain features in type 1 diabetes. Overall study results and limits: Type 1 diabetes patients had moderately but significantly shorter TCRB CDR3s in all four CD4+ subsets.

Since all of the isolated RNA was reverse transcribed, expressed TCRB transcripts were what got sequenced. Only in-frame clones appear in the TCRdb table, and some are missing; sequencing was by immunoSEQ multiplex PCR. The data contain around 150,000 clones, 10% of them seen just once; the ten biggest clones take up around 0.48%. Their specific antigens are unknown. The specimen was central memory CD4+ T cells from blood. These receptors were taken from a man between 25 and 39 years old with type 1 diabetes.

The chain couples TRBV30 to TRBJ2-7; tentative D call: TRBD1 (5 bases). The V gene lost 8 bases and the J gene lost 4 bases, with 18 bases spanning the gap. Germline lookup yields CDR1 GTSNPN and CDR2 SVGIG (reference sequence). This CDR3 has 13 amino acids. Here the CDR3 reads CAASKGYSYEQYF. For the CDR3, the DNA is TGTGCCGCGAGCAAGGGGTACTCATACGAGCAGTACTTC.

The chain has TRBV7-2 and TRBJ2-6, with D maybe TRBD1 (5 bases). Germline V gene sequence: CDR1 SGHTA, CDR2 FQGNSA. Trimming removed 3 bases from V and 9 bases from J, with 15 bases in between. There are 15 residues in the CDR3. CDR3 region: CASSFGRGVDNVLTF. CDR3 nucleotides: TGTGCCAGCAGCTTTGGAAGGGGTGTTGACAACGTCCTGACTTTC.

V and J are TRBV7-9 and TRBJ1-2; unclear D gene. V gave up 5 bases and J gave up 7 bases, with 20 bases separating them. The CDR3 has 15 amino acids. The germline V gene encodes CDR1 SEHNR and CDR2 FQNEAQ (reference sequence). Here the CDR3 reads CASSPSQSLGSGYTF. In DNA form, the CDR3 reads TGTGCCAGCAGCCCGTCGCAGTCCCTGGGGAGTGGCTACACCTTC.

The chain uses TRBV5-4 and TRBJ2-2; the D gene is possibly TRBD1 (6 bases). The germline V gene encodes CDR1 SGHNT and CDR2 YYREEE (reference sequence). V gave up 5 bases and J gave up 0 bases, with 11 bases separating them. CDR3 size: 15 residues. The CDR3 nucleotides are TGTGCCAGCAGACCTACAGGGACGAACACCGGGGAGCTGTTTTTT. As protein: CASRPTGTNTGELFF.

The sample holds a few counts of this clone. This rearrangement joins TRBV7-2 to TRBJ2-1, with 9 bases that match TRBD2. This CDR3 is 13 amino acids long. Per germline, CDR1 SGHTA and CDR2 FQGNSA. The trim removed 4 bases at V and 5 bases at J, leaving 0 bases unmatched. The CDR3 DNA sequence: TGTGCCAGCAGCTGGACTAGCGACAATGAGCAGTTCTTC. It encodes CASSWTSDNEQFF.

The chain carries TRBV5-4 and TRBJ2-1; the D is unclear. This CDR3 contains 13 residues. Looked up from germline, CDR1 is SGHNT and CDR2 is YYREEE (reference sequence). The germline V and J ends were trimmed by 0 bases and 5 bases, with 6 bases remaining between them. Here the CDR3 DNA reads TGTGCCAGCAGCTTGGTGCAGGACAATGAGCAGTTCTTC. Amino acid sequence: CASSLVQDNEQFF.

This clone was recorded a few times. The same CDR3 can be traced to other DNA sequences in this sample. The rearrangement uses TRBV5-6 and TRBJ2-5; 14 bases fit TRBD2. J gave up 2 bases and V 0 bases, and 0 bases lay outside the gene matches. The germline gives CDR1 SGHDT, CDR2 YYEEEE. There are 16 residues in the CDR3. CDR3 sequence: CASSLGTSGGQETQYF. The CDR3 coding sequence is TGTGCCAGCAGCTTGGGGACTAGCGGGGGGCAAGAGACCCAGTACTTC.

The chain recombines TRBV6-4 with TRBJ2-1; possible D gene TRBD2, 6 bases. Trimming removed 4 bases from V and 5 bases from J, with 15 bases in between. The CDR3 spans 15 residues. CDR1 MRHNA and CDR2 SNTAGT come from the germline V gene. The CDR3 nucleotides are TGTGCCAGCAGTGCGAGAGGGACTGGTAACAATGAGCAGTTCTTC. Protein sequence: CASSARGTGNNEQFF.

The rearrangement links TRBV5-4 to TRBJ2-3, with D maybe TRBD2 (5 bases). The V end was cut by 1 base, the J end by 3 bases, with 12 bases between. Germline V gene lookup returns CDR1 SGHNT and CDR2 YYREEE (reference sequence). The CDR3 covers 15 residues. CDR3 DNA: TGTGCCAGCAGCTTGCCGAGGGATAAGACAGATACGCAGTATTTT. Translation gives CASSLPRDKTDTQYF.

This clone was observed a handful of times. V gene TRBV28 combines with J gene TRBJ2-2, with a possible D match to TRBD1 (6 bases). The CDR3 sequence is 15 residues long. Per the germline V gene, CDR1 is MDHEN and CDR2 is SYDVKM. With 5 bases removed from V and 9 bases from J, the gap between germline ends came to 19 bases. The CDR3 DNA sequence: TGTGCCAGCAGTCCTTCGACAGGACACCACCGGGAGCTGTTTTTT. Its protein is CASSPSTGHHRELFF.

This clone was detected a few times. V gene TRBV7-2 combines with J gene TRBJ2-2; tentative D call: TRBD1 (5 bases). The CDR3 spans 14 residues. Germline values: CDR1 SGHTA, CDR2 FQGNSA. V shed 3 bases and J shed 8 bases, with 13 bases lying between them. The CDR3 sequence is CASSLTPRDGELFF. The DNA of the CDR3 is TGTGCCAGCAGCTTGACACCCAGGGATGGGGAGCTGTTTTTT. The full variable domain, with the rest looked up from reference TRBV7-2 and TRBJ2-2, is GAGVSQSPSNKVTEKGKDVELRCDPISGHTALYWYRQSLGQGLEFLIYFQGNSAPDKSGLPSDRFSAERTGGSVSTLTIQRTQQEDSAVYLCASSLTPRDGELFFGEGSRLTVL.

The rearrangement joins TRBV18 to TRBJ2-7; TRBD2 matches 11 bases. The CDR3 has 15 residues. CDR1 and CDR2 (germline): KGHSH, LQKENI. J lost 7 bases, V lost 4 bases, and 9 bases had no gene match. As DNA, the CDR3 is TGTGCCAGCTCACTCACCGGGACTAGCGGTTTTGAGCAGTACTTC. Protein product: CASSLTGTSGFEQYF.

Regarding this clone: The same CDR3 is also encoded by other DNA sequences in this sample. The CDR3 here is CASSPSGVNTEAFF. The CDR3 DNA reads TGTGCCAGCAGCCCCAGCGGGGTGAACACTGAAGCTTTCTTT. The chain carries TRBV7-2 and TRBJ1-1; D is uncertain. This CDR3 is 14 amino acids long. CDR1 is SGHTA and CDR2 is FQGNSA in the germline V gene. Trimming stripped 5 bases from V and 0 bases from J, with 10 bases between.

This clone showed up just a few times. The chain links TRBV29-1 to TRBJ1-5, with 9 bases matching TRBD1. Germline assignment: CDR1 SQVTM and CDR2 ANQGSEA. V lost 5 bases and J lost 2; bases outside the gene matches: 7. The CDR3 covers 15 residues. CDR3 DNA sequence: TGCAGCGTTCTTGTAACAGGGGGCGGCAATCAGCCCCAGCATTTT. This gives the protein CSVLVTGGGNQPQHF.

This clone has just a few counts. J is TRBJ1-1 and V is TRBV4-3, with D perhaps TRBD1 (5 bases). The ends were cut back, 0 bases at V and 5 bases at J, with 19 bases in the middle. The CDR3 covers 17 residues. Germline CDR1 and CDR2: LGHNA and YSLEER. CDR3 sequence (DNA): TGCGCCAGCAGCCAAGATGTTGTCGGGGGGAGGGTAACTGAAGCTTTCTTT. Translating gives CASSQDVVGGRVTEAFF.

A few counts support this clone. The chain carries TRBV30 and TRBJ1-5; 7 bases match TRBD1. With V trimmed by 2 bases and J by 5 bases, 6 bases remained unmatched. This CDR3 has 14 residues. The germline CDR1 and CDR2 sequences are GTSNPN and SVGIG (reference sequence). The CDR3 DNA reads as TGTGCCTGGAGTCTCGGACAGGTTGATCAGCCCCAGCATTTT. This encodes CAWSLGQVDQPQHF.

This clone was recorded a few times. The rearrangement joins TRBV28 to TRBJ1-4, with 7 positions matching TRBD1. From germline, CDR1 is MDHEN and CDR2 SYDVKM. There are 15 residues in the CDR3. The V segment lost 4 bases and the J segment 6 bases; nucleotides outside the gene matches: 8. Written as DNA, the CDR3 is TGTGCCAGCAGTTCTACGCGGGACAGTCATGAAAAACTGTTTTTT. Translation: CASSSTRDSHEKLFF.

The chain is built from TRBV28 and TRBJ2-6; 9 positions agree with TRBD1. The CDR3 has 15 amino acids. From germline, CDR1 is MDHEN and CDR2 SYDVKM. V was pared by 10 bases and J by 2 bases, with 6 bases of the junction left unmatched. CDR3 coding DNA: TGTGCCACAACACAGGGGGCAGCTGGGGCCAACGTCCTGACTTTC. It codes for CATTQGAAGANVLTF.

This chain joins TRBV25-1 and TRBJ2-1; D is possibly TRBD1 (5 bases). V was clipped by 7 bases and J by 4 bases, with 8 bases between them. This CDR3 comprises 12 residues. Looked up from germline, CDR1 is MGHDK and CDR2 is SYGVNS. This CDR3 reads CASKKGYNEQFF. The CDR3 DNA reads TGTGCCAGCAAAAAGGGGTACAATGAGCAGTTCTTC.

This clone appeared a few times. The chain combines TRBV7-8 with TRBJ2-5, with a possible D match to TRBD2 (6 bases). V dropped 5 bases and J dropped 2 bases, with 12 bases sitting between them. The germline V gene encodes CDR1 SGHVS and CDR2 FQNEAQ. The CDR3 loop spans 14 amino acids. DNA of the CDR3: TGTGCCAGCAGCACACGGGACTCACAAGAGACCCAGTACTTC. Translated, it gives CASSTRDSQETQYF.

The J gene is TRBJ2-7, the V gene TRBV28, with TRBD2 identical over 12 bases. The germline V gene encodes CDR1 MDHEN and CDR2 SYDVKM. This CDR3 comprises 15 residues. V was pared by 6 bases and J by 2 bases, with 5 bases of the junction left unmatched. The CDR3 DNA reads TGTGCCAGCAGAAAACCTAGCGGGAGGGCCTACGAGCAGTACTTC. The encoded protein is CASRKPSGRAYEQYF.

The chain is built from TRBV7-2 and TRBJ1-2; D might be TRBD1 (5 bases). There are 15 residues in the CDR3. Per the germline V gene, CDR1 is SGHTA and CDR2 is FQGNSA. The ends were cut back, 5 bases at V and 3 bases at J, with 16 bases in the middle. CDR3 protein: CASSQSLRADYGYTF. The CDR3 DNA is TGTGCCAGCAGCCAGTCCCTCAGGGCGGACTATGGCTACACCTTC.

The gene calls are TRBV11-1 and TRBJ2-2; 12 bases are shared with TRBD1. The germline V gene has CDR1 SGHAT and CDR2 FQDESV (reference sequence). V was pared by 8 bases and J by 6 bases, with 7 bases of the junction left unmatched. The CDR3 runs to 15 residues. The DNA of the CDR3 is TGTGCCAGCCGACCGGGACAGGGGGCCCCCGGGGAGCTGTTTTTT. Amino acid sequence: CASRPGQGAPGELFF.

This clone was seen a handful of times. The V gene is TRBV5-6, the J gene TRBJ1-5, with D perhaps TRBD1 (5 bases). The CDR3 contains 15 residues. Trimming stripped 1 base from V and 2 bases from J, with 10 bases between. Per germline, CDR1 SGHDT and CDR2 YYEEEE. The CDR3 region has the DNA TGTGCCAGCAGCTTGCGTGGGGCCGGCAATCAGCCCCAGCATTTT. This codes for CASSLRGAGNQPQHF.

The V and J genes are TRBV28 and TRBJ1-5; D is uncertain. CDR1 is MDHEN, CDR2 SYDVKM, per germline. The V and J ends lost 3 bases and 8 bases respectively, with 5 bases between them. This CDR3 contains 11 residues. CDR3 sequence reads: CASSLREPQHF. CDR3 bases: TGTGCCAGCAGTTTGCGGGAGCCCCAGCATTTT.

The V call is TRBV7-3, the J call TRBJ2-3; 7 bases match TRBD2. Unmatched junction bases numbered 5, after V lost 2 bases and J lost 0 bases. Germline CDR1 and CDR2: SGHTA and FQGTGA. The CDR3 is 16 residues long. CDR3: CASSLGLETSTDTQYF. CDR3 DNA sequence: TGTGCCAGCAGCTTAGGACTAGAGACTAGCACAGATACGCAGTATTTT.

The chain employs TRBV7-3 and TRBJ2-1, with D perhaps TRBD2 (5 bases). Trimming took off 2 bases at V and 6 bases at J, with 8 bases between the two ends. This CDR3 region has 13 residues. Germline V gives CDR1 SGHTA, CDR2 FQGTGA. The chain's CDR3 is CASSLYLANEQFF. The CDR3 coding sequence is TGTGCCAGCAGCTTATATCTAGCCAATGAGCAGTTCTTC.

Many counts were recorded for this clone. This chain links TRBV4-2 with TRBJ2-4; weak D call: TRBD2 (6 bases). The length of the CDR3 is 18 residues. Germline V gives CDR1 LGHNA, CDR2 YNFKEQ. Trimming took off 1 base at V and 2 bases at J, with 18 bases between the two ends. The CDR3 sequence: CASSQGGLAEGTKNIQYF. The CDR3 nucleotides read TGTGCCAGCAGCCAAGGGGGTCTCGCGGAGGGAACCAAAAACATTCAGTACTTC.

This CDR3 reads CASRTGGDEKLFF. The CDR3 nucleotides read TGCGCCAGCCGGACAGGCGGAGATGAAAAACTGTTTTTT. The V and J genes are TRBV10-2 and TRBJ1-4; 7 positions match TRBD1. The junction had 6 bases not matched to a gene; V was cut back by 8 bases and J by 6 bases. The germline V gene encodes CDR1 WSHSY and CDR2 SAAADI. The CDR3 is 13 amino acids.